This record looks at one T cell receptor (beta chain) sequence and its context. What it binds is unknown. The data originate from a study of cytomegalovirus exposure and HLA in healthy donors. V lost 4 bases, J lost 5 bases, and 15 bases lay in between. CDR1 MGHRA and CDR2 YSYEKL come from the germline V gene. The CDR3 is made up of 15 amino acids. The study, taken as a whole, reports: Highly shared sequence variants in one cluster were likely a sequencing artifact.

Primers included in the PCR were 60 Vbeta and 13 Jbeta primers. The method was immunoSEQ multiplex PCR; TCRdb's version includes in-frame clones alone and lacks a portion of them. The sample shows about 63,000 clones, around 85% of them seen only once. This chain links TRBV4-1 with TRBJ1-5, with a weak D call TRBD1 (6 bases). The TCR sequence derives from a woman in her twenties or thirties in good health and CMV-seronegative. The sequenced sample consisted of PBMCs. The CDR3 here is CASSPSTGSYQPQHF. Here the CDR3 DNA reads TGCGCCAGCAGCCCCAGTACAGGGAGTTATCAGCCCCAGCATTTT.